This T cell receptor (beta chain) was profiled in a study of T cell responses to AZD1222 COVID-19 vaccine. Notes on the study in general: Targets within unmutated variant regions were reportedly found for nearly half of spike-specific TCRs. Without day 14 samples, only post-peak T cell repertoires were studied. Clonal diversity was possibly underestimated; the donors were predominantly white British and more often female. The breadth and depth of Spike-specific TCRs increased once two AZD1222 doses had been given.

About this clone itself: Its antigen remains unknown.

Assay: immunoSEQ multiplex PCR; the TCRdb copy retains only in-frame clones and omits some. This repertoire shows about 120,000 clones, 70% to 90% found once; its top ten account for just under 9.5%. Between the trimmed V and J ends, which lost 1 base and 8 bases, there was a span of 10 bases. The CDR3 is 14 amino acids. Germline CDR1 KGHDR, CDR2 SFDVKD. The sample here was peripheral blood, taken on day 0 of AZD1222 vaccination. The rearrangement uses TRBV24-1 and TRBJ2-2; D unclear. The TCR originated in an adult in good health. Written as DNA, the CDR3 is TGTGCCACCAGTGATTTACCCTTTAATGGGGAGCTGTTTTTT. Amino acids: CATSDLPFNGELFF.